The entry below gives a single T cell receptor beta chain sequence along with its context. Its target is not known. This sample stems from a study of cytomegalovirus exposure and HLA in healthy donors. Study outcomes and limitations: Under in vitro conditions, three CMV-associated chains were confirmed as specific for CMV antigens. Association of a missense DCLRE1C variant with TCR beta V- and J-gene trimming was reported in a later analysis.

Germline V CDR1 and CDR2: SGHTA, FQGNSA. V lost 4 bases and J 5 bases, leaving 8 bases between the germline ends. The CDR3 is 12 amino acids. PCR used 60 Vbeta primers and 13 Jbeta primers. Measured with immunoSEQ multiplex PCR; TCRdb has only the in-frame clones, and not every one. The table includes 100,000 to 150,000 clones, around four fifths detected once. The receptor comes from a man aged 35-49 years in good health and CMV-seronegative. Sequencing used PBMCs. V gene TRBV7-2 combines with J gene TRBJ1-2; no definite D call. CDR3 in DNA: TGTGCCAGCAGCTCGTCGGGGTATGGCTACACCTTC. It codes for CASSSSGYGYTF.